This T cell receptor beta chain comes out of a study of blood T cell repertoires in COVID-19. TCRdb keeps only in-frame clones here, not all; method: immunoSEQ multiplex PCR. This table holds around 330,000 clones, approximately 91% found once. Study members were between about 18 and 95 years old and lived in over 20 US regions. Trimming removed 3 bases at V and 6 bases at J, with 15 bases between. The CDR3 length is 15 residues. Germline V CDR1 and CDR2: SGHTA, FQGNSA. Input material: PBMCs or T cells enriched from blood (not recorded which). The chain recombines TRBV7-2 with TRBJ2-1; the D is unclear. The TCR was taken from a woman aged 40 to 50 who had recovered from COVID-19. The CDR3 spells CASSLSSSWSNEQFF. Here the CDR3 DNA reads TGTGCCAGCAGCTTGTCTAGTAGCTGGTCCAATGAGCAGTTCTTC.